This T cell receptor (beta chain) is drawn from a study of T cell repertoires and HLA-DP antigens. Whole-study context: One alloantigen had about nine groove amino acid differences from self, the other one. Pre-culture CD4+ samples used 1,200 ng DNA versus around 230 ng for CD137+CD4+ sorts.

On this clone: Its antigen is not identified.

Amplification used primers for 54 TRBV and 13 TRBJ segments. The data were produced by immunoSEQ multiplex PCR, yet TCRdb's version contains in-frame clones alone and is incomplete. Among around 110,000 clones, nearly 95% were seen once, and the ten largest hold around 0.3%. Trimming cost V 3 bases and J 3 bases, with 11 bases left between them. The germline gives CDR1 LNHDA, CDR2 SQIVND (reference sequence). The length of the CDR3 is 15 residues. The sequence was obtained from a woman aged 18-29 years in good health and CMV-seronegative. The specimen sequenced was CD4+ T cells from PBMCs. The chain uses TRBV19 and TRBJ2-2; D call uncertain. The CDR3 here is CASSMIFLDTGELFF. In nucleotides, the CDR3 is TGTGCCAGTAGTATGATCTTCTTGGACACCGGGGAGCTGTTTTTT.